Listed here is a single TCR beta chain. This clonotype was counted at least ten times. Which antigen it targets is not known. Nothing much larger sits one base from this clone, and base qualities are not available. Naive CD8 T cell libraries were made from about 21,000 to 970,000 sorted cells using 10%, 30% or 50% of purified RNA. On a BD FACSAria II, naive CD8 T cells were FACS-sorted as CD8+CD4-CCR7+CD45RA+ and collected into RLT Plus buffer. Approximately nine TCR copies' worth of Jurkat RNA were spiked into roughly 19,000-1,000,000 naive CD8 T cell samples to test detection sensitivity. CD8 T cells were enriched with RosetteSep CD8+ T Cell Enrichment Cocktail and Ficoll-Paque, followed by ACK red cell lysis. The record originates from a study of molecular identifiers for immune sequencing clone quantification (dated by TCRdb to between 2017 and 2018). A note on the overall study: For a replicate experiment, the RNA from either around 20,000 or 100,000 naive CD8 T cells was divided into five aliquots, and four of those aliquots went on to sequencing. CD8 T cells were used in a methods study to benchmark molecular-identifier clustering-based TCR repertoire sequencing (MIDCIRS) and TCR RNA copy counting.

To prepare the library, PCR was applied. TCRdb names NextSeq 500 as the instrument used. Bulk TCR libraries were made following a previously described method, with the TCR primers given in Table S5. The Qiagen AllPrep DNA/RNA kit was used to purify total RNA. Reads from multiple sequencing runs of the same library were pooled before analysis. The original methods were these. Reads were retained only if an exact TCR constant sequence was present, and the retained reads were trimmed to 150 nt and grouped according to their 12-nt molecular barcodes. Reads inside each barcode group were sub-clustered using a 15% Levenshtein threshold, and a quality-weighted consensus sequence was constructed for each RNA molecule. Non-functional sequences were excluded, and lower-count sequences lying one edit away from another sequence were also excluded. On the basis of fitting two negative binomial distributions, barcode sub-clusters with fewer than 20% of the maximum read count were discarded. The public reads were reprocessed in TCRdb via fastp at Q25 and MiXCR, keeping in-frame beta chains. When rows share a CDR3 protein, they turn into one entry using the most common DNA and genes. TCRdb's processing, not the study's, gives the V and J calls here. The sample has hundreds of thousands of distinct CDR3 sequences on record, 25% of them singletons. The ten largest clones take up about 0.84% of the sample.

The paper as a whole reports these results and caveats: Highly expanded clone sizes could be underestimated if identical TCR molecules share a barcode. Without barcode sub-clustering, chimeric consensus sequences inflated TCR diversity; chimeras reached as high as 47%. Around 2.9 recovered TCR RNA copies per cell were obtained by modeling, versus about 9.7 by digital PCR, implying a capture efficiency of about 30%. In CMV-specific effector cells, clones with more than 20 RNA copies accounted for over 98% of molecules, whereas in naive cells such clones accounted for under 1%. Spiked-in Jurkat TCR RNA equal to a single cell's worth was reported to be detectable even within 1,200,000 naive CD8 T cells. Spiked-in Jurkat TCR RNA (about 10 copies' worth), which is not part of the donor repertoire, was contained in the naive libraries.

Its CDR3 holds 16 amino acids, cysteine through phenylalanine. Only the CDR3 region is kept as DNA, spanning 48 bases read in frame from base 1. CDR1 and CDR2 are drawn from the germline V gene: SGHRS, YFSETQ. V is pruned by 4 bases and J by 2 bases, leaving 10 bases of the junction without a gene match. The sequencing sample was made of naive CD8+ T cells from blood, with Jurkat cell RNA spiked in. The sample's cell subset or site label, decoded: FACS-sorted CD8+CD4-CCR7+CD45RA+ naive T cells. The source of this sequence is a human donor in good health. Some libraries in this study had Jurkat cell RNA spiked in. The V and J genes are TRBV5-1 and TRBJ2-7; TRBD2 fits 9 bases in the junction. This receptor has the CDR3 CASSLGASGATYEQYF. The DNA is as follows: TGCGCCAGCAGCCTGGGAGCTAGCGGGGCGACCTACGAGCAGTACTTC.